Sequencing of this TCR beta chain was carried out in a study of beta chain features in type 1 diabetes. Findings of the study overall: When Type 1 diabetes patients were examined, their TCRB CDR3s proved moderately but significantly shorter in all four CD4+ subsets.

The entirety of the isolated RNA underwent reverse transcription, so expressed TCRB transcripts were sequenced. The method was immunoSEQ multiplex PCR; TCRdb's version includes in-frame clones alone and lacks a portion of them. The sample yields some 640,000 clones, about an eighth seen once. Each of the sorted populations had a purity greater than 95%. About this clone itself: As yet, its antigen is unknown.

The V and J ends lost 7 bases and 7 bases respectively, with 17 bases between them. Germline V gene data show CDR1 as LGHNA and CDR2 as YSLEER. The CDR3 loop spans 15 amino acids. This receptor was obtained from a man between 18 and 35 years old with type 1 diabetes. The specimen was naive CD4+ T cells from blood. The gene calls are TRBV4-3 and TRBJ1-6; D possibly corresponds to TRBD1 (6 bases). The CDR3 sequence is CASTSLTGGNSPLHF. The CDR3 DNA reads as TGCGCCAGCACCTCCCTAACCGGGGGCAATTCACCCCTCCACTTT.